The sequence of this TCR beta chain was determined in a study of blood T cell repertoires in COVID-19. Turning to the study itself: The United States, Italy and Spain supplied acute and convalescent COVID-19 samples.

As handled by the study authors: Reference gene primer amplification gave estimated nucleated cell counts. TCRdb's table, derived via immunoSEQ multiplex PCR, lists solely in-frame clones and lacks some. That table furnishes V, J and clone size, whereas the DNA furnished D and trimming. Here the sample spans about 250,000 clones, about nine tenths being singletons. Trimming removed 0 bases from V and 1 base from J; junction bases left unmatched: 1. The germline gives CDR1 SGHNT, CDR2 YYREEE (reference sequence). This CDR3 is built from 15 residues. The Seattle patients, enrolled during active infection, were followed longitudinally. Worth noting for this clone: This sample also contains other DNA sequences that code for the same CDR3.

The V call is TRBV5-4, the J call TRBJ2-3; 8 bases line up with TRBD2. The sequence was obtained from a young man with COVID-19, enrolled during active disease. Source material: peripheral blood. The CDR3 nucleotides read TGTGCCAGCAGCTTGGATAGCGGGGGCACAGATACGCAGTATTTT. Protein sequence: CASSLDSGGTDTQYF.